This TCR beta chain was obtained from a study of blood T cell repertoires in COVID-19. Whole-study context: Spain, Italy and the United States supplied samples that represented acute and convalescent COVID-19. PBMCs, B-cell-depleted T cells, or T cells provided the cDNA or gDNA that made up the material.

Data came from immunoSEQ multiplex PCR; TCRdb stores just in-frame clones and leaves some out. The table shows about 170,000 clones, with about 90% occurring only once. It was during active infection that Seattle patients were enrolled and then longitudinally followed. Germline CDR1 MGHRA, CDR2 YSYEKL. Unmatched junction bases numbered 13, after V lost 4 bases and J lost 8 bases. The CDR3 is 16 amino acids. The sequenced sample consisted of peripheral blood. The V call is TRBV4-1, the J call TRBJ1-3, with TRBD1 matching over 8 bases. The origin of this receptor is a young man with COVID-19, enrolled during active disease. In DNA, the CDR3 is TGCGCCAGCAGCCTAGGTGGTATTTTACAGGGGGACACCATATATTTT. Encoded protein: CASSLGGILQGDTIYF.